This section outlines one T cell receptor beta chain sequence together with its context. Its matching antigen is unknown. The data originate from a study of cytomegalovirus exposure and HLA in healthy donors. A roughly 120-subject validation cohort, separate from the 666-subject first cohort, supplied the donors. Some clones are missing from TCRdb's copy, which holds only in-frame ones; the method was immunoSEQ multiplex PCR. The table has approximately 71,000 clones, about 90% seen once. Study-level findings and limits: In vitro work confirmed that three CMV-associated chains recognize CMV antigens. Subsequent analysis of the 100 to 150 validation repertoires found a tendency for first-cohort TCR clusters to co-occur. The study recorded 150 to 200 TCR beta chains that were cytomegalovirus-associated.

Sequenced sample: PBMCs. This receptor was taken from a man aged 18 to 30 in good health and CMV-seronegative.

CDR3 coding DNA: TGTGCCAGTAGTATTCAGGGGCGTTATGGCTACACCTTC. Protein sequence: CASSIQGRYGYTF. The J gene is TRBJ1-2, the V gene TRBV19; TRBD1 is a possible D gene (6 bases). The V gene lost 3 bases and the J gene lost 5 bases, with 10 bases spanning the gap. The CDR3 runs 13 residues. Germline-derived CDR1 and CDR2 are LNHDA and SQIVND (reference sequence). Variable domain in full (rest from reference TRBV19 and TRBJ1-2): DGGITQSPKYLFRKEGQNVTLSCEQNLNHDAMYWYRQDPGQGLRLIYYSQIVNDFQKGDIAEGYSVSREKKESFPLTVTSAQKNPTAFYLCASSIQGRYGYTFGSGTRLTVV.